One sample yielded the 24 T cell receptor beta chains listed below, sequenced in a study of beta chain features in type 1 diabetes. The isolated RNA, all of it, was reverse transcribed, so expressed TCRB transcripts were what got sequenced. Profiling relied on immunoSEQ multiplex PCR, and the TCRdb table lists in-frame clones only, not all of them. The sample has around 500,000 clones, approximately 28% seen once. The sample taken for sequencing was naive CD4+ T cells from blood. The receptors here all came from a man younger than 30 in good health.

The rearrangement joins TRBV2 to TRBJ1-5; no definite D call. V was trimmed by 5 bases and J by 6 bases, leaving 8 bases between them. In germline, CDR1 is SNHLY, CDR2 FYNNEI. The CDR3 totals 12 residues. The CDR3 nucleotides read TGTGCCAGCAGTCTCCAAGGTCAGCCCCAGCATTTT. It codes for CASSLQGQPQHF.

A few counts support this clone. The J gene is TRBJ2-1, the V gene TRBV4-2; tentative D call: TRBD2 (5 bases). The CDR3 spans 13 residues. V lost 4 bases and J lost 6, with 10 bases in between. The germline V gene has CDR1 LGHNA and CDR2 YNFKEQ. In DNA, the CDR3 is TGTGCCAGCAGCCTGGACTCCGGCAATGAGCAGTTCTTC. It encodes CASSLDSGNEQFF.

The V and J genes are TRBV28 and TRBJ1-2; the D gene is possibly TRBD1 (5 bases). CDR1 and CDR2 from the germline V gene are MDHEN and SYDVKM. The ends were cut back, 5 bases at V and 12 bases at J, with 13 bases in the middle. There are 11 residues in the CDR3. The CDR3 loop is CASSRAGGDTF. In DNA, the CDR3 is TGTGCCAGCAGTCGAGCGGGGGGAGACACCTTC.

This clone was counted between two and nine times. V gene TRBV7-9 combines with J gene TRBJ2-3, with 9 bases that match TRBD1. Germline loops: CDR1 SEHNR, CDR2 FQNEAQ (reference sequence). This CDR3 comprises 16 residues. Losses at the gene ends were 5 bases for V and 4 bases for J; bases not matched to a gene: 10. This CDR3 reads CASSPKSGTGPDTQYF. The DNA of the CDR3 is TGTGCCAGCAGCCCGAAGTCCGGGACAGGGCCAGATACGCAGTATTTT.

The genes are TRBV30 and TRBJ1-3; D is unresolved. V was shortened by 0 bases and J by 2 bases, with 5 bases between the two germline ends. Per the germline V gene, CDR1 is GTSNPN and CDR2 is SVGIG (reference sequence). This CDR3 spans 13 amino acids. CDR3 amino acids: CAWSVQAGNTIYF. In DNA, the CDR3 is TGTGCCTGGAGTGTGCAAGCTGGAAACACCATATATTTT.

This chain joins TRBV29-1 and TRBJ2-3; tentatively, D is TRBD2 (6 bases). Trimming stripped 7 bases from V and 1 base from J, with 12 bases between. This CDR3 region has 13 residues. Germline lookup yields CDR1 SQVTM and CDR2 ANQGSEA. This CDR3 reads CSALGGGTDTQYF. CDR3 DNA: TGCAGCGCCCTGGGCGGGGGCACAGATACGCAGTATTTT.

This clone was recorded a few times. CDR3 sequence reads: CAISSSALANEQFF. The CDR3 DNA reads TGTGCCATCAGTTCTAGCGCTTTGGCCAATGAGCAGTTCTTC. V usage is TRBV10-3 and J usage is TRBJ2-1, with D possibly TRBD2 on 6 matching bases. The CDR3 loop spans 14 amino acids. CDR1 is ENHRY, CDR2 SYGVKD, per germline. Trimming cost V 5 bases and J 6 bases, with 14 bases left between them.

The chain links TRBV7-2 to TRBJ2-1, with D perhaps TRBD1 (5 bases). CDR1 is SGHTA and CDR2 is FQGNSA in the germline V gene. V gave up 0 bases and J gave up 4 bases, with 10 bases separating them. CDR3 size: 15 residues. The CDR3 bases are TGTGCCAGCAGCTTAGCAGGGGCAATATACAATGAGCAGTTCTTC. Its translation: CASSLAGAIYNEQFF.

This clone came up many times. The genes are TRBV14 and TRBJ2-6; D not resolved. V shed 1 base and J shed 0 bases, with 1 base lying between them. CDR1 is SGHDN and CDR2 is FVKESK in the germline V gene. CDR3 length equals 14 residues. The CDR3 sequence is CASSQASGANVLTF. The CDR3 nucleotides read TGTGCCAGCAGCCAAGCCTCTGGGGCCAACGTCCTGACTTTC.

The chain combines TRBV6-6 with TRBJ2-1; D may be TRBD2 (6 bases). The CDR3 loop spans 15 amino acids. From germline, CDR1 is MNHNY and CDR2 SVGAGI (reference sequence). V shed 2 bases and J shed 10 bases, with 18 bases lying between them. CDR3 amino acids: CASSYARESPREQFF. CDR3 DNA: TGTGCCAGCAGTTACGCTCGGGAGTCTCCCCGGGAGCAGTTCTTC.

The genes are TRBV30 and TRBJ2-3; the D gene is possibly TRBD2 (6 bases). Deletions cut 1 base from V and 3 bases from J, with 14 bases between. The germline V gene encodes CDR1 GTSNPN and CDR2 SVGIG (reference sequence). The CDR3 is 15 residues long. DNA of the CDR3: TGTGCCTGGAGTGCGCTGGCGGGGCCAACAGATACGCAGTATTTT. It yields the protein CAWSALAGPTDTQYF.

The chain joins TRBV6-5 to TRBJ2-6; possibly TRBD1 for D (5 bases). Trimming pared 9 bases from V and 0 bases from J, leaving 9 bases between. The germline V gene encodes CDR1 MNHEY and CDR2 SVGAGI. This CDR3 comprises 14 residues. Written as DNA, the CDR3 is TGTGCCAGTAACAGGAACTCTGGGGCCAACGTCCTGACTTTC. This sequence encodes CASNRNSGANVLTF.

This chain joins TRBV29-1 and TRBJ2-7, with D hard to call. The V gene's germline CDR1 is SQVTM and CDR2 ANQGSEA. V lost 6 bases, J lost 7 bases, and 19 bases lay in between. This CDR3 has 13 residues. CDR3 nucleotides: TGCAGCGTGTCAACTCGACCCTTGGGAGAGCAGTACTTC. Translation gives CSVSTRPLGEQYF.

This clone came up a few times. This rearrangement joins TRBV9 to TRBJ1-5, with D hard to call. V lost 4 bases and J lost 1, with 6 bases in between. From germline, CDR1 is SGDLS and CDR2 YYNGEE. The CDR3 is 13 amino acids. The CDR3 region is CASSTGSNQPQHF. The CDR3 bases are TGTGCCAGCAGCACGGGAAGCAATCAGCCCCAGCATTTT.

This chain links TRBV7-9 with TRBJ2-7; weak D call: TRBD2 (5 bases). Trimming removed 0 bases at V and 5 bases at J, with 11 bases between. The CDR3 sequence is 14 residues long. The germline CDR1 and CDR2 sequences are SEHNR and FQNEAQ (reference sequence). The CDR3 spells CASSLAGLSHEQYF. CDR3 in DNA: TGTGCCAGCAGCTTAGCCGGACTTAGCCACGAGCAGTACTTC.

The rearrangement joins TRBV29-1 to TRBJ2-3; TRBD2 agrees at 7 bases. There are 15 residues in the CDR3. CDR1 SQVTM and CDR2 ANQGSEA come from the germline V gene. The J segment lost 4 bases and the V segment lost 6 bases, leaving 13 bases of the junction unmatched. The CDR3 DNA follows: TGCAGCGTCGCGGGACTAACCCCAAGCCCAGATACGCAGTATTTT. The encoded protein is CSVAGLTPSPDTQYF.

Worth noting for this clone: The same CDR3 arises from other DNA sequences in this sample as well. The chain uses TRBV15 and TRBJ1-4; D unclear. CDR3 length equals 13 residues. Germline V gives CDR1 LNHNV, CDR2 YYDKDF (reference sequence). V was pared by 1 base and J by 3 bases, with 3 bases between. For the CDR3, the DNA is TGTGCCACCAGCAGAGTACCTAATGAAAAACTGTTTTTT. Its translation is CATSRVPNEKLFF. Combining the CDR3 with reference TRBV15 and TRBJ1-4 gives the whole variable domain DAMVIQNPRYQVTQFGKPVTLSCSQTLNHNVMYWYQQKSSQAPKLLFHYYDKDFNNEADTPDNFQSRRPNTSFCFLDIRSPGLGDTAMYLCATSRVPNEKLFFGSGTQLSVL.

J is TRBJ2-3 and V is TRBV7-8, with 8 bases identical to TRBD1. V lost 4 bases, J lost 1 base, and 1 base stayed unmatched. This CDR3 comprises 14 residues. Germline CDR1 and CDR2: SGHVS and FQNEAQ. In nucleotides, the CDR3 is TGTGCCAGCAGCTCGGACAGGGGCACAGATACGCAGTATTTT. Residues: CASSSDRGTDTQYF.

This clone was detected a few times. V usage is TRBV25-1 and J usage is TRBJ2-3; TRBD1 or TRBD2 may be the D gene (5 bases each). The length of the CDR3 is 15 residues. Trimming stripped 1 base from V and 2 bases from J, with 10 bases between. CDR1 and CDR2 (germline): MGHDK, SYGVNS. CDR3 in amino acids: CASSELRGPTDTQYF. The CDR3 DNA reads TGTGCCAGCAGTGAATTGAGGGGCCCCACAGATACGCAGTATTTT.

The CDR3: CAESTGSQETQYF. As DNA, the CDR3 is TGTGCGGAATCAACAGGGTCCCAAGAGACCCAGTACTTC. V is TRBV7-2 and J is TRBJ2-5; a weak D match, TRBD1 (6 bases). Germline values: CDR1 SGHTA, CDR2 FQGNSA. The CDR3 contains 13 residues.

The table lists this clone with a few counts. The chain joins TRBV5-1 to TRBJ2-7; 10 positions match TRBD2. Germline V lookup: CDR1 SGHRS, CDR2 YFSETQ. The CDR3 has 14 residues. The junction had 2 bases not matched to a gene; V was cut back by 3 bases and J by 2 bases. As DNA, the CDR3 is TGCGCCAGCAGCTGGACTAGCGGAGCCTACGAGCAGTACTTC. Translating it yields CASSWTSGAYEQYF.

The chain joins TRBV30 to TRBJ1-1; D remains unclear. Germline lookup yields CDR1 GTSNPN and CDR2 SVGIG (reference sequence). V lost 5 bases and J 5 bases, leaving 9 bases between the germline ends. This CDR3 has 11 amino acids. The CDR3 protein is CAWAPLTEAFF. Written as DNA, the CDR3 is TGTGCCTGGGCCCCCTTAACTGAAGCTTTCTTT.

The chain has TRBV19 and TRBJ2-1; D gene ambiguous. The CDR3 runs to 12 residues. Germline loops: CDR1 LNHDA, CDR2 SQIVND (reference sequence). V shed 0 bases and J shed 7 bases, with 4 bases lying between them. The chain's CDR3 is CASSIEGNEQFF. Written as DNA, the CDR3 is TGTGCCAGTAGTATAGAAGGAAATGAGCAGTTCTTC.

The sample holds a few counts of this clone. The genes are TRBV11-2 and TRBJ2-1; a possible D gene is TRBD1 (5 bases). The germline V and J ends were trimmed by 1 base and 7 bases, with 14 bases remaining between them. The CDR3 spans 15 residues. Germline V lookup: CDR1 SGHAT, CDR2 FQNNGV. The CDR3 loop reads CASSLGDSILNEQFF. DNA for the CDR3: TGTGCCAGCAGCTTAGGAGACAGTATTTTGAATGAGCAGTTCTTC.